This TCR beta chain was recovered during a study of control samples from healthy donors and cancer patients. Data came from immunoSEQ multiplex PCR; TCRdb stores just in-frame clones and leaves some out. The table includes under 150,000 clones, about 85% detected once. Germline loops: CDR1 LNHDA, CDR2 SQIVND (reference sequence). V was pared by 4 bases and J by 3 bases, with 4 bases between. CDR3 length equals 11 residues. J is TRBJ2-7 and V is TRBV19; no definite D call. This clonotype was obtained from a woman aged 25-40 years in good health. The sample consisted of blood. The CDR3 is CASSSYYEQYF. The CDR3 coding sequence is TGTGCCAGTAGTAGTTACTACGAGCAGTACTTC. The whole variable domain, remainder taken from reference TRBV19 and TRBJ2-7, is DGGITQSPKYLFRKEGQNVTLSCEQNLNHDAMYWYRQDPGQGLRLIYYSQIVNDFQKGDIAEGYSVSREKKESFPLTVTSAQKNPTAFYLCASSSYYEQYFGPGTRLTVT.